The present T cell receptor (beta chain) was sequenced within a study of T cells in Graves' hyperthyroidism and ophthalmopathy. Study context: Peripheral blood was taken when the disease was first diagnosed, before any treatment began.

The study excluded patients with uncontrolled infection, other autoimmune disease, pregnancy or lactation. The CDR3 covers 14 residues. V lost 3 bases and J 3 bases, leaving 10 bases between the germline ends. Germline-derived CDR1 and CDR2 are KGHSH and LQKENI. Using RNA transcripts as the source, TCR beta CDR3 regions were amplified. Primed by the HTBI set, a first-round RT-PCR was run on the TCR CDR3. TCRdb called the multiplex PCR reads again in MiXCR, with one record for every CDR3 protein. This table holds some 690,000 distinct CDR3 sequences, around 15% found once. This sequence was found in a middle-aged man with Graves' hyperthyroidism. The chain carries TRBV18 and TRBJ2-3, with a tentative D call TRBD1 (6 bases). Sequencing input: blood. For the CDR3, the DNA is TGTGCCAGCTCACCGCCTACAGGGACAGATACGCAGTATTTT. Amino acid sequence: CASSPPTGTDTQYF.